The present TCR beta chain was sequenced within a study of persistence of HIV-infected CD4 T cells. Anti-CD3/anti-CD28 beads served as a nonspecific positive control stimulus. Sorting selected CD4+ T cells upregulating both CD40 ligand and CD69. As to this clone: The antigen remains unidentified.

Germline CDR1 is SGHRS and CDR2 is YFSETQ. V dropped 4 bases and J dropped 6 bases, with 11 bases sitting between them. The CDR3 contains 12 residues. The immunoSEQ assay was version 4, run in survey mode. The assay was immunoSEQ multiplex PCR, and TCRdb's table has in-frame clones only and misses some. Of 45,000 or so clones in the sample, 88% were seen once. J is TRBJ2-7 and V is TRBV5-1; D is perhaps TRBD1 or TRBD2 (5 bases each). The material sequenced was CD4+ T cells sorted from PBMCs after approximately 20-hour stimulation, taken from a patient who received antiretroviral therapy. The receptor was derived from an adult woman with HIV who was CMV-seropositive. The CDR3 DNA reads as TGCGCCAGCAGCCGGGACGGGTTCGAGCAGTACTTC. Residues: CASSRDGFEQYF.